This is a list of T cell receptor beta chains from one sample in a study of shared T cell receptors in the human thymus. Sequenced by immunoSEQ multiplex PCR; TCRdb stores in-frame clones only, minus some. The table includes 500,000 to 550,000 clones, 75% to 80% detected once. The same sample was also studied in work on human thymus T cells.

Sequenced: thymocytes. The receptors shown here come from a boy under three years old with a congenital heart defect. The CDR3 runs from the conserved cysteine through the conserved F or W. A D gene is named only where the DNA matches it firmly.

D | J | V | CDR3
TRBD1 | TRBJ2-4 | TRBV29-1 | CSVAQMGQGTKAKNIQYF
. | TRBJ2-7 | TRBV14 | CASSPPQEKYTYEQYF
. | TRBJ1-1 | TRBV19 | CASSIGGTLGGNTEAFF
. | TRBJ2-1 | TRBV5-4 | CASSLEAGYSYNEQFF
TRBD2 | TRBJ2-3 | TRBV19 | CASSIGLAGWTDTQYF
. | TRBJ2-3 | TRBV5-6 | CASSGAGDTQYF
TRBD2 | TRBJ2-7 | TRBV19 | CASSIWLRLAGTYEQYF
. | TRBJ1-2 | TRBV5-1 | CASSFPGGPTPQYGYTF
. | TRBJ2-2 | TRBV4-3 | CASSQESGNGELFF
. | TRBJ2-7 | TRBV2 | CASSWGDLSYEQYF
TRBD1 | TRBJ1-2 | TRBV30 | CAWSVLGQGNYGYTF
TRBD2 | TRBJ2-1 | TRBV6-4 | CASKNTGLAAYNEQFF
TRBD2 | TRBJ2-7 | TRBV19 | CASSSGTSGSAEQYF
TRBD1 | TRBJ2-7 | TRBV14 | CASSGQGRFSYEQYF
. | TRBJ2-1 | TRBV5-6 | CASSFRDFPGREQFF
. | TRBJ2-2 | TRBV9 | CASSVGFRVVTGELFF
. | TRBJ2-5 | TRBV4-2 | CASSQEGGLETQYF
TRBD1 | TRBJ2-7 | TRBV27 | CASTGGYEQYF
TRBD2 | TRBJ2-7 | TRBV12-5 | CASGSFRGEMTYEQYF
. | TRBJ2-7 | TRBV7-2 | CASSTRQDSYEQYF
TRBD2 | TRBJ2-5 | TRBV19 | CASGVRTSVQETQYF
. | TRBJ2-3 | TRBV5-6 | CASSLLRLDPSTDTQYF
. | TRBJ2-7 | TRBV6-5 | CASSYGAVGPPYEQYF
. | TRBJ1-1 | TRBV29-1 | CSGGVWGKAFF
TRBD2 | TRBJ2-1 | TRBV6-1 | CASSEAEGTSGRAPLNEQFF
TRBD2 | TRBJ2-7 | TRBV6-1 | CASSDWTSGAHEQYF
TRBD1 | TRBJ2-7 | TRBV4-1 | CASSVHVTGDYEQYF
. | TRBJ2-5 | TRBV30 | CAWSPVGQEGPKETQYF
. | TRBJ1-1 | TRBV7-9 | CGSSPAGKAEAFF
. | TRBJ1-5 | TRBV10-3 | CAISESGGRGGQPQHF
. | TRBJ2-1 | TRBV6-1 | CASSESRGAGEQFF